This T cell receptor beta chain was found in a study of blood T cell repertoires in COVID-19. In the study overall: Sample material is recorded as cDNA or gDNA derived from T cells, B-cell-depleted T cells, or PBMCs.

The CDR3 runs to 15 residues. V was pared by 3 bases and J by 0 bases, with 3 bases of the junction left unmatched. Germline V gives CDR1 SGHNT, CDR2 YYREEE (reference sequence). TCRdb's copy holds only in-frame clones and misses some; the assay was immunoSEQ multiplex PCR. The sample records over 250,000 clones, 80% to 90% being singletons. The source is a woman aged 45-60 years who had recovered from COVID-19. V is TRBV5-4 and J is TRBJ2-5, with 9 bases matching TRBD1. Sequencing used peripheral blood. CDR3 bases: TGTGCCAGCAGCTGGGGACAGGGCAACCAAGAGACCCAGTACTTC. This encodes CASSWGQGNQETQYF.